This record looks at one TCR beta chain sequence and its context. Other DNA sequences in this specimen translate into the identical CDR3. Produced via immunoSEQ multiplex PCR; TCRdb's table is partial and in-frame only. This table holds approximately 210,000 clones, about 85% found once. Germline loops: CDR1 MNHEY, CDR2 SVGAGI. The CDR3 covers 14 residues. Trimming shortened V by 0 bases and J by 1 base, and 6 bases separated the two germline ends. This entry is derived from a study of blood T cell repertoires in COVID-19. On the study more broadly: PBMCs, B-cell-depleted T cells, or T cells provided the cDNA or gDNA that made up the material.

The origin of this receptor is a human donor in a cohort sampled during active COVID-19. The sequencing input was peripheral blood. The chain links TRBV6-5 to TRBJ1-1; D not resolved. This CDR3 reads CASSYSGGNTEAFF. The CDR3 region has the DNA TGTGCCAGCAGTTACTCGGGAGGGAACACTGAAGCTTTCTTT.